Each of the 4 T cell receptor beta chains below was sequenced from the same sample in a study of human T cells and chemical hapten exposure. The time point was: patch test 3, about 24 weeks after DPC sensitization. Treatment reported: therapeutic diphenylcyclopropenone sensitization with weekly scalp DPC. TCRdb reprocessed the RACE reads with MiXCR, giving one entry per CDR3 protein. The sample yields more than 100,000 distinct CDR3 sequences, around 10% seen once. Sample: whole blood, taken in connection with sensitization to the hapten diphenylcyclopropenone (DPC). These receptors were taken from a woman in her forties or fifties with alopecia areata. Some clones in this sample may be carry-over from other donors' samples.

This chain joins TRBV3-1 and TRBJ2-5; the match to TRBD1 covers 8 bases. The junction had 6 bases not matched to a gene; V was cut back by 5 bases and J by 4 bases. The CDR3 consists of 14 residues. The germline V gene has CDR1 LGHDT and CDR2 YNNKEL (reference sequence). The CDR3 region is CASSWTGISETQYF. DNA of the CDR3: TGTGCCAGCAGCTGGACAGGGATATCAGAGACCCAGTACTTC.

This clonotype was seen many times. The chain has TRBV29-1 and TRBJ2-1; 7 bases are a match to TRBD2. Unmatched junction bases numbered 8, after V lost 7 bases and J lost 2 bases. CDR1 SQVTM and CDR2 ANQGSEA come from the germline V gene. The CDR3 runs to 14 residues. For the CDR3, the DNA is TGCAGCGCTGGAGGGACTACCGCCTACAATGAGCAGTTCTTC. As protein: CSAGGTTAYNEQFF.

This clonotype was recorded a few times. For the CDR3, the DNA is TGTGCCAGCAGCTTATCTCTAGCGGTTAGCACAGATACGCAGTATTTT. Protein product: CASSLSLAVSTDTQYF. This chain connects TRBV7-2 to TRBJ2-3; the match to TRBD2 covers 7 bases. V shed 2 bases, J shed 0 bases, and the junction held 5 bases outside the gene matches. The germline V gene encodes CDR1 SGHTA and CDR2 FQGNSA. This CDR3 comprises 16 residues.

The CDR3 bases are TGCGCCAGCAGCTTGGAGTCGGCGGGGGGGATTCGTACGCAGTATTTT. As protein: CASSLESAGGIRTQYF. J is TRBJ2-3 and V is TRBV5-1, with 9 bases aligning to TRBD2. J was trimmed by 8 bases and V by 0 bases; bases with no gene match: 10. From germline, CDR1 is SGHRS and CDR2 YFSETQ. CDR3 length: 16 residues.